Listed below are T cell receptor beta chains from one sample, sequenced in a study of CD8 T cells in ankylosing spondylitis. TCRdb redid the calling of the 5' RACE reads with MiXCR, one entry per CDR3 protein. The sample gives approximately 250,000 distinct CDR3 sequences, 8% to 10% of which show up once; roughly 5% is in the top ten. The source material was blood, either unsorted or a sorted T cell fraction (not recorded which). These receptors were obtained from a female donor with ankylosing spondylitis or in good health (not recorded which). The CDR3 runs from the conserved cysteine through the conserved F or W. The D gene is left open where the match is weak. Not every row has a clone size; where given, it reads once, few, many or a size class.

size,J,D,V,DNA,CDR3
few,TRBJ1-1,.,TRBV7-2,TGTGCCAGCAGCTTGTTACAGCGGAGCACTGAAGCTTTCTTT,CASSLLQRSTEAFF
many,TRBJ2-1,.,TRBV2,TGTGCCAGCAGTGGGAGTTCCTCCTACAATGAGCAGTTCTTC,CASSGSSSYNEQFF
many,TRBJ1-5,TRBD1,TRBV12-3/TRBV12-4,TGTGCCAGCAGTTACCAGACCAGGGGGCCTCATGGTCAGCCCCAGCATTTT,CASSYQTRGPHGQPQHF
many,TRBJ1-3,.,TRBV28,TGTGCCAGCAGTGACCCTGGGAGTTCCTCTGGAAACACCATATATTTT,CASSDPGSSSGNTIYF
few,TRBJ2-7,TRBD2,TRBV12-5,TGTGCTAGTGCCCCCGGGGGAGGGATAGGAGCCTACGAGCAGTACTTC,CASAPGGGIGAYEQYF
many,TRBJ1-2,.,TRBV12-3/TRBV12-4,TGTGCCAGCAGTTTTGGGGAAGAAGGGGATGGCTACACCTTC,CASSFGEEGDGYTF
many,TRBJ2-3,.,TRBV7-2,TGTGCCAGCAGCCCTGAGGCAGATACGCAGTATTTT,CASSPEADTQYF
.,TRBJ2-1,.,TRBV19,TGTGCCAGTAGTGGGGGGTGGGGCTCCTACAATGAGCAGTTCTTC,CASSGGWGSYNEQFF
.,TRBJ2-1,.,TRBV4-1,TGCGCCAGCAGCCGTCTAGTCTACAATGAGCAGTTCTTC,CASSRLVYNEQFF
many,TRBJ2-5,TRBD2,TRBV12-5,TGTGCTAGTGGTTTGTCGGGGGGGGAGACCCAGTACTTC,CASGLSGGETQYF
.,TRBJ2-2,.,TRBV5-5,TGTGCCAGCAAGTCTGGAAGCACCGGGGAGCTGTTTTTT,CASKSGSTGELFF
.,TRBJ1-2,.,TRBV7-9,TGTGCCAGCATCGCGAGAACGTTGGCGGGGACCTATGGCTACACCTTC,CASIARTLAGTYGYTF
many,TRBJ2-1,TRBD2,TRBV12-3/TRBV12-4,TGTGCCAGCAGTGTTACTAGCGGGGGTTTGAATGAGCAGTTCTTC,CASSVTSGGLNEQFF
many,TRBJ1-1,.,TRBV5-1,TGCGCCAGCAGCTTGGCGGGCACGGACCGTCTTTCGGGTGAAGCTTTCTTT,CASSLAGTDRLSGEAFF
many,TRBJ1-1,.,TRBV5-6,TGTGCCAGCAGCTTACTCACTCCGGGTACTACTGAAGCTTTCTTT,CASSLLTPGTTEAFF
many,TRBJ2-3,TRBD2,TRBV12-3/TRBV12-4,TGTGCCAGCAGTTTTCTAGCGGGAGGGCAGTATTTT,CASSFLAGGQYF
.,TRBJ2-1,.,TRBV11-2,TGTGCCAGCAGCTCGATCTTCCCCACTAGCTCCTACAATGAGCAGTTCTTC,CASSSIFPTSSYNEQFF
.,TRBJ2-2,.,TRBV20-1,TGCAGTGCTCCTGGATGGGGTTCTGGCGGGGAGCTGTTTTTT,CSAPGWGSGGELFF
many,TRBJ1-1,.,TRBV7-9,TGTGCCAGCAGCCGAGGGCCGAACACTGAAGCTTTCTTT,CASSRGPNTEAFF